The 9 T cell receptor beta chains below come from one sample, sequenced in a study of cytomegalovirus exposure and HLA in healthy donors. Researchers ran the PCR with 60 Vbeta and 13 Jbeta primers. The data were produced by immunoSEQ multiplex PCR, yet TCRdb's version contains in-frame clones alone and is incomplete. The sample has about 140,000 clones; 76% are singletons. The sample consisted of PBMCs. The receptors originated from a young man in good health and CMV-seronegative.

The chain is built from TRBV25-1 and TRBJ1-6, with TRBD1 identical over 8 bases. V shed 7 bases, J shed 6 bases, and the junction held 5 bases outside the gene matches. The CDR3 is made up of 14 amino acids. Germline V CDR1 and CDR2: MGHDK, SYGVNS. In DNA form, the CDR3 reads TGTGCCAGCATGGACAGGGCGGGTAATTCACCCCTCCACTTT. This encodes CASMDRAGNSPLHF.

The J gene is TRBJ2-7, the V gene TRBV27, with TRBD1 identical over 12 bases. Looked up from germline, CDR1 is MNHEY and CDR2 is SMNVEV (reference sequence). There are 15 residues in the CDR3. Germline trimming cut 0 bases from V and 4 bases from J; bases unmatched to any gene: 1. DNA of the CDR3: TGTGCCAGCAGTTTATCGGGACAGGGGGCTTACGAGCAGTACTTC. This sequence encodes CASSLSGQGAYEQYF.

This CDR3 is CSARDQGMGFF. The CDR3 nucleotides are TGCAGTGCTAGAGATCAGGGTATGGGGTTCTTC. The chain links TRBV20-1 to TRBJ2-1; TRBD1 might be the D (5 bases). Trimming shortened V by 0 bases and J by 15 bases, and 12 bases separated the two germline ends. Germline-derived CDR1 and CDR2 are DFQATT and SNEGSKA (reference sequence). CDR3 length: 11 amino acids.

The chain combines TRBV28 with TRBJ2-5; D is possibly TRBD1 (5 bases). Trimming shortened V by 5 bases and J by 2 bases, and 12 bases separated the two germline ends. CDR1 and CDR2 (germline): MDHEN, SYDVKM. CDR3 length: 14 amino acids. The CDR3 nucleotides read TGTGCCAGCAGTGGTGTGGCAGGGCAAGAGACCCAGTACTTC. Translating it yields CASSGVAGQETQYF.

This rearrangement joins TRBV27 to TRBJ2-1; TRBD2 is a possible D gene (6 bases). The length of the CDR3 is 13 residues. Looked up from germline, CDR1 is MNHEY and CDR2 is SMNVEV (reference sequence). With 7 bases removed from V and 9 bases from J, the gap between germline ends came to 16 bases. CDR3 sequence: CASINGLSAEQFF. CDR3 in DNA: TGTGCCAGCATTAACGGACTATCCGCTGAGCAGTTCTTC.

The chain combines TRBV5-1 with TRBJ1-1; D is unclear. The V end was cut by 1 base, the J end by 5 bases, with 18 bases between. CDR1 and CDR2 (germline): SGHRS, YFSETQ. This CDR3 comprises 16 residues. CDR3 region: CASSLRGTGMRTEAFF. The CDR3, as DNA: TGCGCCAGCAGCTTGCGGGGTACGGGAATGCGGACTGAAGCTTTCTTT. Full variable domain (rest looked up from reference TRBV5-1 and TRBJ1-1): KAGVTQTPRYLIKTRGQQVTLSCSPISGHRSVSWYQQTPGQGLQFLFEYFSETQRNKGNFPGRFSGRQFSNSRSEMNVSTLELGDSALYLCASSLRGTGMRTEAFFGQGTRLTVV.

This clone has only a few counts. The same CDR3 arises from other DNA sequences in this sample as well. The V gene is TRBV10-2, the J gene TRBJ1-5, with no clear D. This CDR3 is 13 amino acids long. Germline lookup yields CDR1 WSHSY and CDR2 SAAADI. Trimming took off 7 bases at V and 3 bases at J, with 10 bases between the two ends. The CDR3 loop reads CASTVSNNQPQHF. In nucleotides, the CDR3 is TGCGCCAGCACGGTTAGCAACAATCAGCCCCAGCATTTT.

CDR3 sequence: CASSRPDRGLYEQYF. Written as DNA, the CDR3 is TGTGCCAGCAGTAGGCCGGACAGGGGGCTTTACGAGCAGTACTTC. This sequence joins TRBV6-6 and TRBJ2-5; the match to TRBD1 covers 11 bases. The end of the DNA is better explained by TRBJ2-7, so the J call may be wrong. The CDR3 spans 15 residues. Germline CDR1 reads MNHNY; CDR2 reads SVGAGI (reference sequence).

V gene TRBV19 combines with J gene TRBJ1-1; D not certain. V was clipped by 11 bases and J by 0 bases, with 13 bases between them. CDR1 LNHDA and CDR2 SQIVND come from the germline V gene (reference sequence). The CDR3 runs 13 residues. In DNA, the CDR3 is TGTGCCGTCGGGGAGTTCATGAACACTGAAGCTTTCTTT. Protein: CAVGEFMNTEAFF.